This TCR beta chain came from a study of cytomegalovirus exposure and HLA in healthy donors. Note on this clone: Its cognate antigen is unknown.

J lost 3 bases, V lost 4 bases, and 4 bases had no gene match. There are 14 residues in the CDR3. Germline CDR1 reads SGHTA; CDR2 reads FQGNSA. PCR employed 60 Vbeta and 13 Jbeta primers. Produced via immunoSEQ multiplex PCR; TCRdb's table is partial and in-frame only. The table lists about 170,000 clones, approximately 80% of them singletons, with less than 0.9% in the top ten. Findings and caveats of the study: For TCR beta chains, V- and J-gene trimming was later linked to a missense DCLRE1C variant.

Specimen: PBMCs. The receptor comes from a female donor in good health and CMV-seronegative. The chain combines TRBV7-2 with TRBJ2-3; 7 positions match TRBD1. CDR3 bases: TGTGCCAGCAGCTCTCTGGGACAGACAGATACGCAGTATTTT. It is translated as CASSSLGQTDTQYF.